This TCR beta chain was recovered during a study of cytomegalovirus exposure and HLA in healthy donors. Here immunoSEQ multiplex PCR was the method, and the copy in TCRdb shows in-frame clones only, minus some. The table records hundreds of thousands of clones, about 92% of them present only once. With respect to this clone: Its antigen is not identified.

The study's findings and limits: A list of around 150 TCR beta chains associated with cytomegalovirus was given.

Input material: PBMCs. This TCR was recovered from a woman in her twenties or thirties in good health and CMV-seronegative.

The CDR3 bases are TGTGCCAGCAGCTCGCCGGCGGGTGGGGCGAACACTGAAGCTTTCTTT. It encodes CASSSPAGGANTEAFF. The gene calls are TRBV7-8 and TRBJ1-1, with D perhaps TRBD1 (5 bases). The CDR3 is made up of 16 amino acids. CDR1 is SGHVS and CDR2 is FQNEAQ in the germline V gene. V shed 4 bases and J shed 1 base, with 16 bases lying between them. Full variable domain (rest looked up from reference TRBV7-8 and TRBJ1-1): GAGVSQSPRYKVAKRGQDVALRCDPISGHVSLFWYQQALGQGPEFLTYFQNEAQLDKSGLPSDRFFAERPEGSVSTLKIQRTQQEDSAVYLCASSSPAGGANTEAFFGQGTRLTVV.